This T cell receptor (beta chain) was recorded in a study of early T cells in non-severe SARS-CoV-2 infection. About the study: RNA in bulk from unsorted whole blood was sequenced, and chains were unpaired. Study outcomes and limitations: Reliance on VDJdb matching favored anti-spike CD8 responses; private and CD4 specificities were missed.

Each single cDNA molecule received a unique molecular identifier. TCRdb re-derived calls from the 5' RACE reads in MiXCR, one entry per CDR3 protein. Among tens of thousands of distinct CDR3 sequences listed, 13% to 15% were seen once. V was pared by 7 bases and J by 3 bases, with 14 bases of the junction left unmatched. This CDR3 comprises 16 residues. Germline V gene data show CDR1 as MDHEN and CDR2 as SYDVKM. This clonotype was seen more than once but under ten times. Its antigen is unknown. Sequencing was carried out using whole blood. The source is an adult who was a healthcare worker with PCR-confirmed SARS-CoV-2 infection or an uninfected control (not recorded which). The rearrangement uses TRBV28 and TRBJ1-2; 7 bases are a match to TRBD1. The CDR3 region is CASTLSEGARDYGYTF. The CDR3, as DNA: TGTGCCAGCACCCTAAGTGAGGGGGCGCGGGACTATGGCTACACCTTC.